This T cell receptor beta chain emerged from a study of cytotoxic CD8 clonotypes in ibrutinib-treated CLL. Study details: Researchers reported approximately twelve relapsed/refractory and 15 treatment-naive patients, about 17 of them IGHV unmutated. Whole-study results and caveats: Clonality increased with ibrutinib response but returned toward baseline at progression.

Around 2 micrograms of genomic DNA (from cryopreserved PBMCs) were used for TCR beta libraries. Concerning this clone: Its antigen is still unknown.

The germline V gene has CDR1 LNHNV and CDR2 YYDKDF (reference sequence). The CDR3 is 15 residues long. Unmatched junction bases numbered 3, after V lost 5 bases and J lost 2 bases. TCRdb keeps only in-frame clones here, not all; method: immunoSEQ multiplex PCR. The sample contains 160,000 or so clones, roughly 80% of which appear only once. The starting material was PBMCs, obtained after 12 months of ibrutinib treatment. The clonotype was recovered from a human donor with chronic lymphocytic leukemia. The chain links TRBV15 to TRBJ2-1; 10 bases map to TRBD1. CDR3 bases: TGTGCCACCAGCGCGGGACAGGGGCCCTACAATGAGCAGTTCTTC. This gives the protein CATSAGQGPYNEQFF. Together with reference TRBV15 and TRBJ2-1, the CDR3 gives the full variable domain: DAMVIQNPRYQVTQFGKPVTLSCSQTLNHNVMYWYQQKSSQAPKLLFHYYDKDFNNEADTPDNFQSRRPNTSFCFLDIRSPGLGDTAMYLCATSAGQGPYNEQFFGPGTRLTVL.